This paragraph reports one T cell receptor beta chain. The antigen is undetermined. This record comes from a study of blood T cells in healthy people across ages. Study-level findings and limits: Naive CD4+ cells and diversity were both higher in long-lived donors than in aged donors. Without sorted subsets, naive and antigen-experienced compartments could not be conclusively compared. Diversity of TCR beta correlated strongly with naive T cell percentage.

Next came a second PCR, run for about 7 to 12 cycles, which used a sample-barcoded 5' primer along with a J-beta primer mix. TCRdb itself ran the 5' RACE reads through MiXCR, one entry per CDR3 protein. The repertoire has approximately 770,000 distinct CDR3 sequences, 55% to 75% of them found once; the top ten carry approximately 23%. The CDR3 covers 15 residues. V lost 0 bases, J lost 7 bases, and 15 bases lay in between. From germline, CDR1 is ENHRY and CDR2 SYGVKD. This chain joins TRBV10-3 and TRBJ2-5; D unresolved. This receptor was identified in a man aged 25-45 years in good health. Sequenced: blood. The CDR3 DNA is TGTGCCATCAGTGAGTCGAATGGCCCGGGTTCGACCCAGTACTTC. As protein: CAISESNGPGSTQYF.